Listed below are T cell receptor beta chains from one sample, sequenced in a study of T cell responses to AZD1222 COVID-19 vaccine. The table came from immunoSEQ multiplex PCR; TCRdb's copy has only in-frame clones and leaves some out. The sample has about 120,000 clones, roughly 89% seen once; the top ten hold roughly 14%. Specimen: peripheral blood, collected 28 days after the second AZD1222 dose. The receptors were gathered from an adult who received the AZD1222 COVID-19 vaccine. Both conserved end residues are part of each CDR3. The order of the fields is V gene, D gene, J gene, clone size, CDR3 protein, CDR3 DNA. A D gene is named only where the DNA matches it firmly. Size is stated for part of the rows, as once, few or many counts, or as a class when the clone is expanded.

TRBV19,.,TRBJ2-6,.,CASSMGTSGANVLTF,TGTGCCAGTAGTATGGGGACCTCTGGGGCCAACGTCCTGACTTTC
TRBV7-8,TRBD2,TRBJ2-5,.,CASSPSGSWTQYF,TGTGCCAGCAGCCCGAGCGGGAGCTGGACCCAGTACTTC
TRBV2,.,TRBJ2-2,.,CASNLNSGAFGELFF,TGTGCCAGCAACCTCAACTCTGGCGCCTTCGGGGAGCTGTTTTTT
TRBV7-9,TRBD2,TRBJ2-7,.,CASSHIGTSGVSSYEQYF,TGTGCCAGCAGCCACATCGGGACTAGCGGAGTTAGCTCCTACGAGCAGTACTTC
TRBV29-1,.,TRBJ1-2,once,CSVGGPRNYGYTF,TGCAGCGTTGGCGGACCGAGGAACTATGGCTACACCTTC
TRBV6-5,.,TRBJ2-1,.,CASSRTEVNEQFF,TGTGCCAGCTCCCGGACTGAGGTCAATGAGCAGTTCTTC
TRBV5-5,TRBD2,TRBJ2-3,.,CASSSIGWTSGNTDTQYF,TGTGCCAGCAGCTCCATAGGGTGGACTAGCGGAAACACAGATACGCAGTATTTT
TRBV7-9,.,TRBJ1-2,once,CASSSPVKYGYTF,TGTGCCAGCAGCTCCCCTGTGAAGTACGGCTACACCTTC
TRBV18,.,TRBJ2-7,.,CASSPPGTYEQYF,TGTGCCAGCTCACCTCCGGGAACCTACGAGCAGTACTTC
TRBV5-4,TRBD1,TRBJ1-4,.,CASSLPGAGGGEKLFF,TGTGCCAGCAGCCTCCCGGGGGCAGGGGGCGGTGAAAAACTGTTTTTT
TRBV21-1,.,TRBJ2-1,.,CASSKGDRRYEQFF,TGTGCCAGCAGCAAAGGGGACAGGCGTTATGAGCAGTTCTTC
TRBV11-3,TRBD1,TRBJ1-2,.,CASSLRQGYGYTF,TGTGCCAGCAGCTTAAGACAGGGGTATGGCTACACCTTC
TRBV5-1,.,TRBJ1-6,.,CASSRDIRSYNSPLHF,TGCGCCAGCAGCCGGGACATCCGCTCCTATAATTCACCCCTCCACTTT
TRBV28,TRBD1,TRBJ1-2,once,CASSSGQGDSYTF,TGTGCCAGCAGTTCGGGACAGGGGGACAGCTACACCTTC
TRBV6-5,.,TRBJ2-1,.,CASTGLSSYNEQFF,TGTGCCAGCACCGGGCTGAGCTCCTACAATGAGCAGTTCTTC
TRBV5-6,TRBD1,TRBJ1-6,.,CASSYRDRENSPLHF,TGTGCCAGCAGTTACCGGGACAGGGAGAATTCACCCCTCCACTTT
TRBV28,TRBD1,TRBJ1-2,.,CASTPGGTYYGYTF,TGTGCCAGCACTCCAGGGGGGACTTACTATGGCTACACCTTC
TRBV28,TRBD1,TRBJ2-4,.,CASSPTGTIAKNIQYF,TGTGCCAGCAGCCCGACAGGGACAATAGCCAAAAACATTCAGTACTTC
TRBV9,.,TRBJ1-3,.,CASSVDGNTIYF,TGTGCCAGCAGCGTAGATGGAAACACCATATATTTT
TRBV5-1,TRBD2,TRBJ2-2,.,CASSSTASGFTGELFF,TGCGCCAGCAGCTCAACGGCTAGCGGGTTCACCGGGGAGCTGTTTTTT
TRBV19,TRBD2,TRBJ2-7,.,CASSSRLAGKPYEQYF,TGTGCCAGTAGTTCGAGACTAGCGGGAAAGCCCTACGAGCAGTACTTC
TRBV11-1,TRBD2,TRBJ2-7,.,CASSWGGLDHLQYF,TGTGCCAGCAGCTGGGGGGGTCTGGACCACCTGCAGTACTTC
TRBV4-1,.,TRBJ1-2,.,CASSQRDYGYTF,TGCGCCAGCAGCCAACGGGACTATGGCTACACCTTC
TRBV14,.,TRBJ1-2,.,CASSLFSSTAYGYTF,TGTGCCAGCAGTCTCTTTAGTTCGACGGCCTATGGCTACACCTTC